The next 27 T cell receptor beta chains were all read from a single sample in a study of control samples from healthy donors and cancer patients. The repertoire was sequenced with immunoSEQ multiplex PCR; TCRdb's copy has only in-frame clones and lacks some. The table lists tens of thousands of clones, approximately 84% of them singletons. Specimen: blood. The receptors come from a man aged 50 to 60 in good health.

The chain recombines TRBV27 with TRBJ2-1; 11 nucleotides agree with TRBD2. CDR1 and CDR2 (germline): MNHEY, SMNVEV (reference sequence). The J segment lost 4 bases and the V segment lost 5 bases, leaving 10 bases of the junction unmatched. This CDR3 is built from 17 residues. The CDR3 DNA follows: TGTGCCAGCAGTCCCCCACCGGGACTAGCGGCTTACAATGAGCAGTTCTTC. Protein sequence: CASSPPPGLAAYNEQFF.

This clone appeared once. The CDR3 protein is CASSLGQGARETQYF. The CDR3 nucleotides are TGCGCCAGCAGCCTGGGACAGGGGGCGAGAGAGACCCAGTACTTC. The chain is built from TRBV5-1 and TRBJ2-5; TRBD1 matches at 12 bases. Looked up from germline, CDR1 is SGHRS and CDR2 is YFSETQ. The CDR3 extends over 15 amino acids. Trimming cost V 4 bases and J 4 bases; bases outside gene matches: 5.

This clone was observed a few times. The CDR3 sequence: CASRRDRGPYEQFF. As DNA, the CDR3 is TGTGCCAGCCGCCGGGACAGGGGGCCGTATGAGCAGTTCTTC. The chain carries TRBV3-1 (or the pseudogene TRBV3-2) and TRBJ2-1; 12 bases match TRBD1. V lost 8 bases, J lost 8 bases, and 7 bases stayed unmatched. The CDR3 is 14 amino acids. Germline V lookup: CDR1 LGHDT, CDR2 YNNKEL (reference sequence).

V and J are TRBV9 and TRBJ2-1, with 12 nucleotides matching TRBD2. CDR3 size: 15 residues. CDR1 and CDR2 from the germline V gene are SGDLS and YYNGEE. V lost 2 bases, J lost 8 bases, and 5 bases stayed unmatched. The chain's CDR3 is CASSVGLAGRDEQFF. In nucleotides, the CDR3 is TGTGCCAGCAGCGTCGGACTAGCGGGGCGGGATGAGCAGTTCTTC.

In DNA form, the CDR3 reads TGTGCCAGCAGCGTCTTTCCGATGAGCGAGCAGTTCTTC. Its protein product is CASSVFPMSEQFF. The chain is built from TRBV9 and TRBJ2-1; D uncertain. Germline CDR1 is SGDLS and CDR2 is YYNGEE. This CDR3 has 13 amino acids. V shed 2 bases and J shed 10 bases, with 13 bases lying between them.

This rearrangement joins TRBV3-1 (or the pseudogene TRBV3-2) to TRBJ1-6; D is unclear. CDR3 length: 12 amino acids. CDR1 and CDR2 (germline): LGHDT, YNNKEL (reference sequence). Trimming removed 1 base at V and 9 bases at J, with 4 bases between. For the CDR3, the DNA is TGTGCCAGCAGCCAAGGGGGTTCACCCCTCCACTTT. Residues: CASSQGGSPLHF.

The DNA of the CDR3 is TGTGCCAGCAGCCCCGATGGGACCTATGGCTACACCTTC. This gives the protein CASSPDGTYGYTF. The chain recombines TRBV7-8 with TRBJ1-2, with a weak D call TRBD1 (5 bases). The CDR3 is 13 amino acids. The germline CDR1 and CDR2 sequences are SGHVS and FQNEAQ. Trimming removed 5 bases from V and 4 bases from J, with 11 bases in between.

DNA of the CDR3: TGTGCCAGCAGTCCAACGACTAGCGGTAACACAGATACGCAGTATTTT. This codes for CASSPTTSGNTDTQYF. The genes are TRBV27 and TRBJ2-3; 9 bases map to TRBD2. Trimming at V came to 5 bases and at J to 2 bases, leaving 8 bases not matched to a gene. CDR1 MNHEY and CDR2 SMNVEV come from the germline V gene (reference sequence). The CDR3 extends over 16 amino acids.

This chain uses TRBV10-2 with TRBJ1-2; D is unclear. The CDR3 is made up of 13 amino acids. Germline assignment: CDR1 WSHSY and CDR2 SAAADI. Trimming removed 2 bases from V and 6 bases from J, with 10 bases in between. The CDR3 reads CASSEGPGDGYTF. The CDR3 nucleotides read TGCGCCAGCAGTGAGGGTCCCGGGGATGGCTACACCTTC.

The chain couples TRBV4-1 to TRBJ2-3; a possible D gene is TRBD1 (5 bases). There are 15 residues in the CDR3. Germline CDR1 MGHRA, CDR2 YSYEKL. V lost 1 base and J lost 0, with 8 bases in between. The CDR3 nucleotides are TGCGCCAGCAGCCAAGTCAGGGATAGCACAGATACGCAGTATTTT. It translates to CASSQVRDSTDTQYF.

The chain carries TRBV4-2 and TRBJ2-1, with D perhaps being TRBD1 or TRBD2 (5 bases each). V shed 0 bases and J shed 8 bases, with 11 bases lying between them. CDR1 and CDR2 (germline): LGHNA, YNFKEQ. The CDR3 extends over 14 amino acids. CDR3 region: CASSQERGVDEQFF. The CDR3 coding sequence is TGTGCCAGCAGCCAAGAAAGAGGGGTAGATGAGCAGTTCTTC.

This chain joins TRBV29-1 and TRBJ1-5; no clear D gene. The CDR3 consists of 13 residues. CDR1 is SQVTM, CDR2 ANQGSEA, per germline. The germline V and J ends were trimmed by 5 bases and 4 bases, with 12 bases remaining between them. CDR3 protein: CSVSDGGNQPQHF. Here the CDR3 DNA reads TGCAGCGTTTCGGACGGCGGGAATCAGCCCCAGCATTTT. The variable domain in full, completed from reference TRBV29-1 and TRBJ1-5, reads SAVISQKPSRDICQRGTSLTIQCQVDSQVTMMFWYRQQPGQSLTLIATANQGSEATYESGFVIDKFPISRPNLTFSTLTVSNMSPEDSSIYLCSVSDGGNQPQHFGDGTRLSIL.

The rearrangement joins TRBV12-3 or TRBV12-4 to TRBJ2-1, with TRBD1 matching 7 bases. V dropped 5 bases and J dropped 10; count of bases not matched to a gene: 2. The CDR3 spans 11 residues. The CDR3 sequence is CASSRTGEQFF. CDR3 sequence (DNA): TGTGCCAGCAGTCGGACAGGCGAGCAGTTCTTC.

The rearrangement joins TRBV6-6 to TRBJ1-1, with TRBD1 matching 8 bases. The CDR3 is 13 amino acids. Germline values: CDR1 MNHNY, CDR2 SVGAGI (reference sequence). J was trimmed by 6 bases and V by 4 bases; bases with no gene match: 4. CDR3 DNA: TGTGCCAGCAGTTGGGAACAGGGGGCTGAAGCTTTCTTT. Protein sequence: CASSWEQGAEAFF.

This clone was seen more than once but under ten times. The chain uses TRBV20-1 and TRBJ1-6; D may be TRBD1 (5 bases). Germline CDR1 is DFQATT and CDR2 is SNEGSKA (reference sequence). V lost 3 bases and J lost 9, with 12 bases in between. The CDR3 sequence is 13 residues long. CDR3 DNA sequence: TGCAGTGCTAGTGGGGCTAAAAGTTCACCCCTCCACTTT. It specifies CSASGAKSSPLHF.

The rearrangement links TRBV28 to TRBJ2-3; 14 bases are a match to TRBD2. CDR1 is MDHEN, CDR2 SYDVKM, per germline. The CDR3 has 15 amino acids. With V trimmed by 5 bases and J by 7 bases, 5 bases remained unmatched. CDR3 loop: CASSGLAGGRHTQYF. The CDR3 DNA reads as TGTGCCAGCAGTGGACTAGCGGGAGGCCGACATACGCAGTATTTT.

The chain uses TRBV7-2 and TRBJ2-5; D not certain. The ends were cut back, 6 bases at V and 9 bases at J, with 14 bases in the middle. This CDR3 is built from 12 residues. Looked up from germline, CDR1 is SGHTA and CDR2 is FQGNSA. CDR3 nucleotides: TGTGCCAGCAGACAAACCAATGGGGCCCAGTACTTC. Protein: CASRQTNGAQYF.

In nucleotides, the CDR3 is TGTGCTAGTGGTTTCCGACCTCTTGGACTAGCGGGAGAACCGCGAGAGACCCAGTACTTC. It encodes CASGFRPLGLAGEPRETQYF. The chain recombines TRBV12-5 with TRBJ2-5, with TRBD2 identical over 13 bases. Trimming removed 3 bases from V and 4 bases from J; junction bases left unmatched: 17. CDR1 is LGHNT and CDR2 is FRNRAP in the germline V gene. The CDR3 is 20 residues long.

This clone was found once. The chain uses TRBV3-1 (or the pseudogene TRBV3-2) and TRBJ2-1; D gene uncertain. The germline gives CDR1 LGHDT, CDR2 YNNKEL (reference sequence). This CDR3 has 17 residues. The germline V and J ends were trimmed by 0 bases and 0 bases, with 12 bases remaining between them. CDR3 in amino acids: CASSQDLARGSYNEQFF. The CDR3 nucleotides are TGTGCCAGCAGCCAAGATCTCGCCCGAGGCTCCTACAATGAGCAGTTCTTC.

The J gene is TRBJ2-2, the V gene TRBV24-1; D unresolved. The CDR3 runs to 15 residues. V was clipped by 5 bases and J by 0 bases, with 9 bases between them. The germline V gene has CDR1 KGHDR and CDR2 SFDVKD. This chain's CDR3 is CATSGLHSNTGELFF. CDR3 DNA: TGTGCCACCAGTGGGCTCCATTCGAACACCGGGGAGCTGTTTTTT.

This clone is a singleton in its sample. This chain connects TRBV10-3 to TRBJ1-1; D may be TRBD1 (5 bases). V was pared by 6 bases and J by 5 bases, with 16 bases between. This CDR3 contains 14 residues. The germline V gene has CDR1 ENHRY and CDR2 SYGVKD. CDR3 region: CAISLGREGTEAFF. In nucleotides, the CDR3 is TGTGCCATCAGCCTCGGGAGGGAGGGGACTGAAGCTTTCTTT.

The CDR3 loop is CASSQVDQGVGEKLFF. The CDR3 DNA follows: TGCGCCAGCAGCCAAGTCGATCAGGGGGTAGGGGAAAAACTGTTTTTT. The V gene is TRBV4-1, the J gene TRBJ1-4, with 7 bases that match TRBD1. The CDR3 contains 16 residues. V shed 1 base, J shed 8 bases, and the junction held 10 bases outside the gene matches. The germline V gene encodes CDR1 MGHRA and CDR2 YSYEKL.

V is TRBV5-6 and J is TRBJ2-7; 9 bases map to TRBD1. Germline loops: CDR1 SGHDT, CDR2 YYEEEE. V was clipped by 4 bases and J by 7 bases; unmatched bases: 6. The CDR3 is 13 amino acids. The chain's CDR3 is CASSDRGIREQYF. CDR3 bases: TGTGCCAGCAGCGACAGGGGGATACGAGAGCAGTACTTC.

This clone occurred once. This chain uses TRBV19 with TRBJ1-2, with 10 bases fitting TRBD1. Germline V gene sequence: CDR1 LNHDA, CDR2 SQIVND (reference sequence). The ends lost 3 bases at V and 4 bases at J; junction bases unmatched: 11. The CDR3 runs 17 residues. CDR3 in amino acids: CASSIGEEDRGTYGYTF. The DNA for the CDR3 is TGTGCCAGTAGTATTGGCGAGGAGGACAGGGGGACCTATGGCTACACCTTC.

This chain uses TRBV6-2 or TRBV6-3 with TRBJ1-4; maybe TRBD1 (5 bases). Germline V gene data show CDR1 as MNHEY and CDR2 as SVGEGT. Between the trimmed V and J ends, which lost 0 bases and 4 bases, there was a span of 21 bases. The CDR3 is made up of 19 amino acids. The CDR3 DNA reads as TGTGCCAGCAGTTACTCGAATTATTACCGGGACGGGCTTAATGAAAAACTGTTTTTT. This encodes CASSYSNYYRDGLNEKLFF.

This clone has just one count. V gene TRBV24-1 combines with J gene TRBJ2-1; 10 bases match TRBD2. This CDR3 spans 16 amino acids. In germline, CDR1 is KGHDR, CDR2 SFDVKD. V shed 4 bases and J 4 bases; nucleotides not matched to a gene: 6. The CDR3 DNA follows: TGTGCCACCAGTGACTCCCTAGCGGGAGCATACAATGAGCAGTTCTTC. Translation: CATSDSLAGAYNEQFF.

The chain employs TRBV6-5 and TRBJ2-5; TRBD2 is a possible D gene (5 bases). Trimming left V 6 bases short and J 5 bases short, with 13 bases between. This CDR3 is built from 13 residues. Germline V CDR1 and CDR2: MNHEY, SVGAGI. The CDR3 DNA is TGTGCCAGCAGAAACGGGGAGTGGGAGACCCAGTACTTC. Translated: CASRNGEWETQYF.